This T cell receptor beta chain was captured in a study of OX40 agonist ivuxolimab in advanced cancers. Libraries were prepared by immunoSEQ multiplex PCR; TCRdb keeps only in-frame clonotypes and omits some of them. The table has over 65,000 clones, about nine tenths seen once. The specimen was CD4+ or CD8+ T cells sorted from blood, collected in a trial of the OX40 agonist ivuxolimab. This TCR was recovered from an adult with an advanced solid tumor such as melanoma, head and neck, liver or kidney cancer.

The DNA for the CDR3 is TGCGCCAGCAGCCAGGGTTTTAGTTACTACCCCCGGCCGGGACAGGGGGACTATGGCTACACCTTC. This codes for CASSQGFSYYPRPGQGDYGYTF. The chain couples TRBV4-3 to TRBJ1-2; TRBD1 agrees at 11 bases. Germline trimming cut 3 bases from V and 3 bases from J; bases unmatched to any gene: 24. Germline assignment: CDR1 LGHNA and CDR2 YSLEER. The CDR3 totals 22 residues.